The rows below give T cell receptor beta chains drawn from one sample of a study of OX40 agonist ivuxolimab in advanced cancers. The data were produced by immunoSEQ multiplex PCR, yet TCRdb's version contains in-frame clones alone and is incomplete. The sample has 77,000 or so clones; approximately 90% are singletons. Here the sequenced sample was CD4+ or CD8+ T cells sorted from blood, taken in a trial of the OX40 agonist ivuxolimab. The receptor set was obtained from an adult with an advanced solid tumor such as melanoma, head and neck, liver or kidney cancer. Both conserved end residues are part of each CDR3. The D gene is left open where the match is weak. The size entry is marked missing in some rows and otherwise reads once, few, many or a size class.

cdr3_nt,cdr3_aa,d_call,v_call,j_call,clone_size
TGTGCCAGCAGCCCCCCGTCCCCCTCCTACGAGCAGTACTTC,CASSPPSPSYEQYF,-,TRBV7-8,TRBJ2-7,-
TGCGCCAGCAGCCAATGGAGCGGCCATAGCACAGATACGCAGTATTTT,CASSQWSGHSTDTQYF,-,TRBV4-1,TRBJ2-3,-
TGTGCCAGCAGCCCAAGCTTCAAGCGGGGGACGGTGGAGACCCAGTACTTC,CASSPSFKRGTVETQYF,TRBD2,TRBV7-9,TRBJ2-5,-
TGTGCCAGCAGCCCCCCGGGGGGCGATCGGAACACTGAAGCTTTCTTT,CASSPPGGDRNTEAFF,-,TRBV9,TRBJ1-1,-
TGTGCCAGCGGCACGGGGGGCGCGGAACAGCCCCAGCATTTT,CASGTGGAEQPQHF,-,TRBV7-9,TRBJ1-5,-
TGTGCCAGCAGTTACCTCGGGACAGGGGACGGCTACACCTTC,CASSYLGTGDGYTF,TRBD1,TRBV6-5,TRBJ1-2,once
TGCGCCAGCAGCGCCGGCAATGAGCAGTTCTTC,CASSAGNEQFF,-,TRBV5-1,TRBJ2-1,-
TGTGCCAGCAGCATCAGTGCGGGATCAAGTTACGAGCAGTACTTC,CASSISAGSSYEQYF,-,TRBV9,TRBJ2-7,-
TGTGCCAGCAGCTTAGAGGTAGTATACGAGCAGTACTTC,CASSLEVVYEQYF,-,TRBV11-2,TRBJ2-7,-
TGTGCCTGGGCTACAGGGTGGGGGAACAATGAGCAGTTCTTC,CAWATGWGNNEQFF,-,TRBV30,TRBJ2-1,-
TGTGCCAGCAGTGAGGGGATACCCAACTCCTACGAGCAGTACTTC,CASSEGIPNSYEQYF,-,TRBV2,TRBJ2-7,once
TGTGCCAGCAGTTCTCAGATTTTGAACACTGAAGCTTTCTTT,CASSSQILNTEAFF,-,TRBV27,TRBJ1-1,-
TGTGCCAGCAGCTTAGCGCGAAGTTGCTGCTACACCTTC,CASSLARSCCYTF,-,TRBV7-6,TRBJ1-2,once
TGTGCCAGCAGCGCCAACAAAAACATTCAGTACTTC,CASSANKNIQYF,-,TRBV9,TRBJ2-4,-
TGTGCCAGCAGCCACACGGACAGAGGCTCCTACGAGCAGTACTTC,CASSHTDRGSYEQYF,-,TRBV14,TRBJ2-7,-
TGTGCCAGCAGCCAAGATCGGACTTACGAGCAGTACTTC,CASSQDRTYEQYF,-,TRBV14,TRBJ2-7,-
TGTGCGAGTAGCCCTAGACGTTTCGACTCTGAAGCTTTCTTT,CASSPRRFDSEAFF,-,TRBV19,TRBJ1-1,-
TGCAGTGCTGGGCGGGGTAACGAGCAGTACTTC,CSAGRGNEQYF,-,TRBV20-1,TRBJ2-7,-
TGTGCCAGCAGCTTAGAGACAGGCCCGAACACTGAAGCTTTCTTT,CASSLETGPNTEAFF,-,TRBV7-6,TRBJ1-1,-
TGCGCCAGCAGCCAAGTCGGACTAGCCGATGAGACCCAGTACTTC,CASSQVGLADETQYF,TRBD2,TRBV4-3,TRBJ2-5,-
TGTGCCAGCAGTTACTCGACTGGACAGGTCACCTACGAGCAGTACTTC,CASSYSTGQVTYEQYF,TRBD1,TRBV6-5,TRBJ2-7,once
TGTGCCAGCAGCTTAGTCCAGCGGGGGACGTTCTTC,CASSLVQRGTFF,TRBD2,TRBV7-9,TRBJ2-1,-